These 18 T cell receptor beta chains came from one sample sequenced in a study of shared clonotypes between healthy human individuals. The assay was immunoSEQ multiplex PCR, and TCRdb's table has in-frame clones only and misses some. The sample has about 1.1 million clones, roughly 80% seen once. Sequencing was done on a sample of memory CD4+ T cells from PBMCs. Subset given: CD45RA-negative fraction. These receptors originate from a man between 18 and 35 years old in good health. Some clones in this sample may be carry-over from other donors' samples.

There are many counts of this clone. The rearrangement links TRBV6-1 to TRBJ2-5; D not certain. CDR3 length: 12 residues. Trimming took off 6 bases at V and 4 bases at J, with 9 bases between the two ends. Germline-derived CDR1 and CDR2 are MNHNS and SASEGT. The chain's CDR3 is CASSLTRETQYF. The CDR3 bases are TGTGCCAGCAGCCTGACCCGAGAGACCCAGTACTTC.

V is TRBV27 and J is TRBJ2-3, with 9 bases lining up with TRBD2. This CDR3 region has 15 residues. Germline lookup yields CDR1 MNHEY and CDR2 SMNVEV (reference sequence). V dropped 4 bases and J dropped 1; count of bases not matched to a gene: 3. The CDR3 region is CASSSRLAGTDTQYF. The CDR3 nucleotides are TGTGCCAGCAGTTCCCGACTAGCGGGCACAGATACGCAGTATTTT.

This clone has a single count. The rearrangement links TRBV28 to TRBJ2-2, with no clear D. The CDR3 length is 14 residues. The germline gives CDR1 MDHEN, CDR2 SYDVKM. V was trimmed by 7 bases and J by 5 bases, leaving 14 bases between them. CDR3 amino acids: CASTPWTETGELFF. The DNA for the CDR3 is TGTGCCAGCACCCCCTGGACGGAGACCGGGGAGCTGTTTTTT.

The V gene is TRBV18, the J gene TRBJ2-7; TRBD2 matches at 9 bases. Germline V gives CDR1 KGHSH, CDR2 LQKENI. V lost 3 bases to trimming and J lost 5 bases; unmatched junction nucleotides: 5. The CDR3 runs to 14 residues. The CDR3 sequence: CASSPGTSPHEQYF. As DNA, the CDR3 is TGTGCCAGCTCACCCGGGACTAGCCCACACGAGCAGTACTTC.

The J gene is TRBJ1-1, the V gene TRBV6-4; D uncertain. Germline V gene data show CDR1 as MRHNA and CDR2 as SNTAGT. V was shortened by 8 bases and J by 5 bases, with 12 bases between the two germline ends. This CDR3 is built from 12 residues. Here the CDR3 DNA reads TGTGCCAGCGGCTCTCGTGGGACTGAAGCTTTCTTT. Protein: CASGSRGTEAFF.

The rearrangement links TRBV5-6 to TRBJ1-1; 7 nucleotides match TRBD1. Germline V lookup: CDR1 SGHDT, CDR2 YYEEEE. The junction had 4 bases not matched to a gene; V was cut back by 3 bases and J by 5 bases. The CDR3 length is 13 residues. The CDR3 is CASSYRGLTEAFF. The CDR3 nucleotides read TGTGCCAGCAGCTATAGGGGGCTTACTGAAGCTTTCTTT.

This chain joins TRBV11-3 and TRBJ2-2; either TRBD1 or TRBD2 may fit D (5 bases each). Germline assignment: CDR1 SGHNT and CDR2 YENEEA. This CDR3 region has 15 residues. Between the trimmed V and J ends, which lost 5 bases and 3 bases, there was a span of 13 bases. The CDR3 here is CASSPGPTDTGELFF. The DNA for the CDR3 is TGTGCCAGCAGCCCGGGACCCACAGACACCGGGGAGCTGTTTTTT.

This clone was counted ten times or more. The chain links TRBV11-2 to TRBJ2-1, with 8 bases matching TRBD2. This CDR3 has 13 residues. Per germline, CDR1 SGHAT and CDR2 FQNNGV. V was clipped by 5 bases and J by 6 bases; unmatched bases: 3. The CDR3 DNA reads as TGTGCCAGCAGCGGAGGACTAGCCAATGAGCAGTTCTTC. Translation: CASSGGLANEQFF.

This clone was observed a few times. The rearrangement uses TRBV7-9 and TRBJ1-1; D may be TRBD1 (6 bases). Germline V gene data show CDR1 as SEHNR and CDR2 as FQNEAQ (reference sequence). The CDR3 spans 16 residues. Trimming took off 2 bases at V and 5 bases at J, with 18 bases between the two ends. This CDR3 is CASSLTGEGGKTEAFF. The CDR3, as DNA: TGTGCCAGCAGCTTAACTGGAGAGGGGGGGAAAACTGAAGCTTTCTTT.

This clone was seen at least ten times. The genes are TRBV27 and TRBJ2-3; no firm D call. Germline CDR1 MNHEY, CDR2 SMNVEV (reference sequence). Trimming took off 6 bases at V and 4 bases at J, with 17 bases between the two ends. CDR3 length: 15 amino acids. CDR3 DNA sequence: TGTGCCAGCAGCTCGCCCCGCCTAGGCGCAGATACGCAGTATTTT. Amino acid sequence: CASSSPRLGADTQYF.

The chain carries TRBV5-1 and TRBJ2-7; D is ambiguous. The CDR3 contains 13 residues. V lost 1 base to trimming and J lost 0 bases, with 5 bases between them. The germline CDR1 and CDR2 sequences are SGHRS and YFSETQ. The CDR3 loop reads CASSLYNSYEQYF. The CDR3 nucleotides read TGCGCCAGCAGCTTGTACAACTCCTACGAGCAGTACTTC.

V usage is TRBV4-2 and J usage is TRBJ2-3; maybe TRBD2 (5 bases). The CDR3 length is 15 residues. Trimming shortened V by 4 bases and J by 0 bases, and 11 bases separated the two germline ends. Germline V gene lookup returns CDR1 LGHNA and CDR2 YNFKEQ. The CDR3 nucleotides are TGTGCCAGCAGCCCCCGGGGAGCGAGCACAGATACGCAGTATTTT. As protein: CASSPRGASTDTQYF.

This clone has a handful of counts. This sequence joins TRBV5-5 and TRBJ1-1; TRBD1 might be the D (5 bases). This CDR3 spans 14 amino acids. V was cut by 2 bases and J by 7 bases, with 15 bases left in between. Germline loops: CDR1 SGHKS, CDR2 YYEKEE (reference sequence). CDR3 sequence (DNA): TGTGCCAGCAGCTTTCCGGGGAGAGGGGATGAAGCTTTCTTT. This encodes CASSFPGRGDEAFF.

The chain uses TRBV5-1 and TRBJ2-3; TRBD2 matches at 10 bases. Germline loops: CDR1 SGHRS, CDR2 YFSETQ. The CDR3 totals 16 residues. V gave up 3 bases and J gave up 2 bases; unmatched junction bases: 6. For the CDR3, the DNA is TGCGCCAGCAGCTCGGGACTAGCGAGAAACACAGATACGCAGTATTTT. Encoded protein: CASSSGLARNTDTQYF.

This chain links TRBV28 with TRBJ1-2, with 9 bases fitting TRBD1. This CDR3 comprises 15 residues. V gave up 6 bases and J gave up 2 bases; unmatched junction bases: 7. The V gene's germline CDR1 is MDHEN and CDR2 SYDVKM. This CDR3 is CASRGTGFPNYGYTF. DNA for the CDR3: TGTGCCAGCAGGGGGACAGGGTTCCCGAACTATGGCTACACCTTC.

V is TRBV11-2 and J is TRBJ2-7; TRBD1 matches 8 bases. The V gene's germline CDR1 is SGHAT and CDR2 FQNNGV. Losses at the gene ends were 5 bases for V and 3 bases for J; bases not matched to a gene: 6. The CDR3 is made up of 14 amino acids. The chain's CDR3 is CASSVQGVFYEQYF. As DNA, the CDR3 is TGTGCCAGCAGCGTACAGGGGGTTTTCTACGAGCAGTACTTC.

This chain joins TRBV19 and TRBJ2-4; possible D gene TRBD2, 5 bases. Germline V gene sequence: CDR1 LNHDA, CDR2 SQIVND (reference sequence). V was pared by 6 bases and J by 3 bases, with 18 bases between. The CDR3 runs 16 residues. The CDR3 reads CASRSRGATNKNIQYF. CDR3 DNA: TGTGCCAGTAGATCCCGGGGAGCCACCAACAAAAACATTCAGTACTTC.

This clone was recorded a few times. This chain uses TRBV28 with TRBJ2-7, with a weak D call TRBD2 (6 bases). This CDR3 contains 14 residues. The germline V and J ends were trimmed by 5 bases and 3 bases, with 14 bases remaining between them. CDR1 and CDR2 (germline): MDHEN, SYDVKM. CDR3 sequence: CASSLRGVVYEQYF. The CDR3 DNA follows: TGTGCCAGCAGTCTCCGCGGGGTAGTCTACGAGCAGTACTTC.